A selection of T cell receptor beta chains follows, all from one sample in a study of shared clonotypes between healthy human individuals. Here immunoSEQ multiplex PCR was the method, and the copy in TCRdb shows in-frame clones only, minus some. The repertoire consists of 95,000 to 120,000 clones, with about 71% occurring once and the leading ten covering about 25%. The sample consisted of memory CD8+ T cells sorted from blood. The source of these receptors is a woman aged 25 to 39 in good health. The conserved cysteine and the conserved F or W are not part of the CDR3 here. Fields, in order: J gene, V gene, CDR3 protein.

j_gene: TRBJ2-7; v_gene: TRBV2; CDR3aa: ASSAGSYEQY
j_gene: TRBJ2-7; v_gene: TRBV6-1; CDR3aa: ASRSLPPGSYEQY
j_gene: TRBJ2-7; v_gene: TRBV6-4; CDR3aa: ASRDSFYEQY
j_gene: TRBJ2-7; v_gene: TRBV25-1; CDR3aa: ASSLSVDRGHEQY
j_gene: TRBJ2-2; v_gene: TRBV6-4; CDR3aa: ASSETNTGELF
j_gene: TRBJ2-6; v_gene: TRBV15; CDR3aa: ATSRASQSPSGANVLT
j_gene: TRBJ2-7; v_gene: TRBV18; CDR3aa: ASSPPKTQEQY
j_gene: TRBJ2-3; v_gene: TRBV5-1; CDR3aa: ASSLMDTQY
j_gene: TRBJ1-5; v_gene: TRBV7-9; CDR3aa: ASSVSNQPQH
j_gene: TRBJ2-7; v_gene: TRBV9; CDR3aa: ASSDSGSGEQY
j_gene: TRBJ2-1; v_gene: TRBV29-1; CDR3aa: SPPDYSSYNEQF
j_gene: TRBJ2-7; v_gene: TRBV4-1; CDR3aa: ASSQELGTGGPYEQY
j_gene: TRBJ2-1; v_gene: TRBV20-1; CDR3aa: SARVPREQF
j_gene: TRBJ2-1; v_gene: TRBV6-5; CDR3aa: ASGAYYNEQF
j_gene: TRBJ2-6; v_gene: TRBV29-1; CDR3aa: SVEEDPVIVGANVLT
j_gene: TRBJ2-7; v_gene: TRBV2; CDR3aa: ASRQRVADEQY